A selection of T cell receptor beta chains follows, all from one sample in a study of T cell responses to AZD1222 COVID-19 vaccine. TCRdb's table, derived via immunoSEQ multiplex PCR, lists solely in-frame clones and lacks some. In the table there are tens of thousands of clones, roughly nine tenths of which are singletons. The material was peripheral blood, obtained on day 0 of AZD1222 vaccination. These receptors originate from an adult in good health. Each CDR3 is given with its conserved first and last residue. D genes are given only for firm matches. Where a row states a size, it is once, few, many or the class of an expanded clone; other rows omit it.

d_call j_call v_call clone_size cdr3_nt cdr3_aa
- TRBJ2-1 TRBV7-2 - TGTGCCAGCAGCTTATTGGGAGTGGGCTATGAGCAGTTCTTC CASSLLGVGYEQFF
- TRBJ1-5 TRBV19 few TGTGCCAGTAGCACACAAGCAAATCAGCCCCAGCATTTT CASSTQANQPQHF
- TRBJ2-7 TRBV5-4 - TGTGCCAGCAGCTTGTCGGGCGGGACCTCCTACGAGCAGTACTTC CASSLSGGTSYEQYF
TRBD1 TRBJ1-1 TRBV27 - TGTGCCAGCAGGCCAGCTTACCTGACAGGGAGAACTGAAGCTTTCTTT CASRPAYLTGRTEAFF
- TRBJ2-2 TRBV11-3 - TGTGCCAGCAGCTTAGGTGGTGGAGGGCCCGGGGAGCTGTTTTTT CASSLGGGGPGELFF
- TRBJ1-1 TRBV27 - TGTGCCAGCAGCCCACGGGCGGGGGTAATGGACACTGAAGCTTTCTTT CASSPRAGVMDTEAFF
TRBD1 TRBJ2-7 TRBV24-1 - TGTGCCACCAGTGACCCGGGACAGGGGAACCCCTACGAGCAGTACTTC CATSDPGQGNPYEQYF
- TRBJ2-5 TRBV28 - TGTGCCAGCAGTTTGGTCCACTCAGAGACCCAGTACTTC CASSLVHSETQYF
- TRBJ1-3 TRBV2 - TGTGCCAGCAGTGAAAGGGGCTCAAGGGCGGCAGGAAACACCATATATTTT CASSERGSRAAGNTIYF
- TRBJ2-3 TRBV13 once TGTGCCAGCAGCTTAAGGCGGGGCACAGATACGCAGTATTTT CASSLRRGTDTQYF
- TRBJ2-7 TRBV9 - TGTGCCAGCAGCGTAGATAAGTCAGGACCCTACGAGCAGTACTTC CASSVDKSGPYEQYF
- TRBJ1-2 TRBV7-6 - TGTGCCAGCAGCCTTATGGGCGGAACCTACTATGGCTACACCTTC CASSLMGGTYYGYTF
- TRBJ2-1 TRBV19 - TGTGCCAGTAGTATGACTACCAATGAGCAGTTCTTC CASSMTTNEQFF
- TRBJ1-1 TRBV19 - TGTGCCAGTAGTATCTTAACGGTTAACACTGAAGCTTTCTTT CASSILTVNTEAFF
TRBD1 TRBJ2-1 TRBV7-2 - TGTGCCAGCAGCCCGGACAGGTCTGGAAATGAGCAGTTCTTC CASSPDRSGNEQFF
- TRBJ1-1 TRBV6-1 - TGTGCCAGCAGTGATCAGGGACGGTTAAACACTGAAGCTTTCTTT CASSDQGRLNTEAFF
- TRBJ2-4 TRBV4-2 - TGTGCCAGCAGCCCAGGGGGCGGGAGTAGGGACATTCAGTACTTC CASSPGGGSRDIQYF
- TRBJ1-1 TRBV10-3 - TGTGCCATCAGTTATGACACTGAAGCTTTCTTT CAISYDTEAFF
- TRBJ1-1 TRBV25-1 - TGTGCCAGCAGTGCCCACAAACTAGCTCGGGACAACGACAAGGAAGCTTTCTTT CASSAHKLARDNDKEAFF
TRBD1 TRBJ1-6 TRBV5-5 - TGTGCCAGCAGCTTGGGGGACAGGGGTTCACCCCTCCACTTT CASSLGDRGSPLHF
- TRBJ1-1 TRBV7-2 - TGTGCCAGCAGCTTGAGGGGGGGTTGGACTGAAGCTTTCTTT CASSLRGGWTEAFF
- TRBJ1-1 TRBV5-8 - TGTGCCAGCAGCCGATGGGACGGCGGGGGAAGAACTGAAGCTTTCTTT CASSRWDGGGRTEAFF
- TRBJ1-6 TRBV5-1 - TGCGCCAGCAGCTTGGCGGGAAATAATTCACCCCTCCACTTT CASSLAGNNSPLHF
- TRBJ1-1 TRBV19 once TGTGCCAGTAGCCTCTCCCTATGGGGCACTGAAGCTTTCTTT CASSLSLWGTEAFF
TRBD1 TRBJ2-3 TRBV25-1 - TGTGCCAGCCACAGGGGCAGAAGCACAGATACGCAGTATTTT CASHRGRSTDTQYF
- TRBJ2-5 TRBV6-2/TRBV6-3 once TGTGCCAGCAGTTACACCATAGAGGTGGGAAAAGAGACCCAGTACTTC CASSYTIEVGKETQYF
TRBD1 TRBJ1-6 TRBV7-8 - TGTGCCAGCAGCTCGTACAGGGGATCCTATAATTCACCCCTCCACTTT CASSSYRGSYNSPLHF
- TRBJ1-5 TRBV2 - TGTGCCAGCAGTGATGCCGGGCAGCCCCAGCATTTT CASSDAGQPQHF
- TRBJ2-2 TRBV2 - TGTGCCAGCAGTGAGGGACTTAACACCGGGGAGCTGTTTTTT CASSEGLNTGELFF
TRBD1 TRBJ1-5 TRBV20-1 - TGCAGTGCTGGTGGACAGGGAGCCCATCAGCCCCAGCATTTT CSAGGQGAHQPQHF
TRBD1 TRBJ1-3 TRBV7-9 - TGTGCCAGCAGCTCCGACAGGGGGCTCGGAAACACCATATATTTT CASSSDRGLGNTIYF
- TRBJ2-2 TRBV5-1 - TGCGCCAGCAGCCGGGTCTCCACCGGGGAGCTGTTTTTT CASSRVSTGELFF
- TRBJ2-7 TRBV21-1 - TGTGCCAGCAGCACCCCGGCACATCTGATCTCCTACGAGCAGTACTTC CASSTPAHLISYEQYF
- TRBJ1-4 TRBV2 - TGTGCCAGCAGAACTCCAAACGGGGAAAAACTGTTTTTT CASRTPNGEKLFF
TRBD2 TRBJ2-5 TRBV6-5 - TGTGCCAGCAGCGGACTAGCGGGTCAAGAGACCCAGTACTTC CASSGLAGQETQYF
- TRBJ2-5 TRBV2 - TGTGCCAGCAGTGTGGGGGAACGGGAGACCCAGTACTTC CASSVGERETQYF
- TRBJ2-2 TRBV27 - TGTGCCAGCCGTCTGACTCCGGGACACAACACCGGGGAGCTGTTTTTT CASRLTPGHNTGELFF
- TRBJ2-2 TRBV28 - TGTGCCAGCAGTTCCCTCAACACCGGGGAGCTGTTTTTT CASSSLNTGELFF
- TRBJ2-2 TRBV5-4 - TGTGCCAGCAATAGGGTGGCCGACGGGGAGCTGTTTTTT CASNRVADGELFF
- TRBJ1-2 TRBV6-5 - TGTGCCAGCGGAGGAGGAAATGGCTACACCTTC CASGGGNGYTF
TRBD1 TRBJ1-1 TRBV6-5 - TGTGCCAGCTCGTATACTGACAGGGGGAACACTGAAGCTTTCTTT CASSYTDRGNTEAFF
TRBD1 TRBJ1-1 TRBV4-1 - TGCGCCAGCAGCCAAGCGCCAGGGGGCTACACTGAAGCTTTCTTT CASSQAPGGYTEAFF
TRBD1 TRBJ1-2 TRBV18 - TGTGCCAGCTCACCGGGACAGGGTAATGGCTACACCTTC CASSPGQGNGYTF
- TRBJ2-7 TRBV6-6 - TGTGCCAGCAGGGGGGCATACGAGCAGTACTTC CASRGAYEQYF
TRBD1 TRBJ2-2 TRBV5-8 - TGTGCCAGCAGCTTACTGCCCGGGACAGGGGTCACCGGGGAGCTGTTTTTT CASSLLPGTGVTGELFF
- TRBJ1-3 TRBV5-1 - TGCGCCAGCAGCTTGGGACAGCGTGGAAACACCATATATTTT CASSLGQRGNTIYF
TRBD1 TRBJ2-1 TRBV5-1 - TGCGCCAGCAGCTTCCGACAGGGGGGCGGCGGTTGGCGTAATGAGCAGTTCTTC CASSFRQGGGGWRNEQFF
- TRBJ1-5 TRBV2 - TGTGCCAGCAGTGAGTTTCTGCAGCCCCAGCATTTT CASSEFLQPQHF
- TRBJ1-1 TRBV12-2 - TGTGCAAGTCGCTTAGGGAAGGAGGGACAGAAAAACACTGAAGCTTTCTTT CASRLGKEGQKNTEAFF
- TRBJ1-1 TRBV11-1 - TGTGCCAGCAGCCCAACTGTGGGGCTCCTTGGGGCTTTCTTT CASSPTVGLLGAFF
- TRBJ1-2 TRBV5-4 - TGTGCCAGCAGCTTGGGAGGGATTGGCTACACCTTC CASSLGGIGYTF
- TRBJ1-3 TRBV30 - TGTGCCTGGAGCCCAAGTGGAAACACCATATATTTT CAWSPSGNTIYF
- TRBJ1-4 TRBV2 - TGTGCCAGCATTCGGGACTCCATAGGAGCTAATGAAAAACTGTTTTTT CASIRDSIGANEKLFF
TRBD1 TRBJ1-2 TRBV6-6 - TGTGCCAGCAGTACGTATGGACAGGGGAGCGGCTACACCTTC CASSTYGQGSGYTF